This T cell receptor (beta chain) is from a study of cytomegalovirus exposure and HLA in healthy donors. Study findings and constraints: Some V segments, including TRBV6-2 and TRBV6-3, were excluded as indistinguishable. Usually a TCR sequence was rare, but some public TCRs were found in many donors. Certain sequence variants were highly shared and formed a cluster, and this cluster was likely a sequencing artifact.

The germline V and J ends were trimmed by 4 bases and 1 base, with 13 bases remaining between them. This CDR3 has 15 amino acids. Germline CDR1 reads MGHDK; CDR2 reads SYGVNS. On this clone: Its target is unknown.

The study ran its PCR with 60 Vbeta and 13 Jbeta primers. Profiled with immunoSEQ multiplex PCR; TCRdb holds only in-frame clones, not every one. The data show some 110,000 clones, roughly 73% seen once. This chain uses TRBV25-1 with TRBJ1-1, with D possibly TRBD1 on 5 matching bases. The clonotype was recovered from a woman aged 30 to 39 in good health and CMV-seronegative. The sample was PBMCs. CDR3 nucleotide sequence: TGTGCCAGCAGTGCTGCGGTCGGGGGGAACACTGAAGCTTTCTTT. Translating gives CASSAAVGGNTEAFF.